A single sample gave rise to the 14 T cell receptor beta chains below, sequenced in a study of blood T cell repertoires in COVID-19. Here immunoSEQ multiplex PCR was the method, and the copy in TCRdb shows in-frame clones only, minus some. The table shows 85,000 to 130,000 clones, with 88% occurring only once. Sequenced material: peripheral blood. The source of these receptors is a woman in her sixties with acute or convalescent COVID-19.

The rearrangement uses TRBV12-3 or TRBV12-4 and TRBJ2-1, with 7 bases fitting TRBD2. This CDR3 is 10 amino acids long. V lost 8 bases to trimming and J lost 10 bases; unmatched junction nucleotides: 2. The CDR3 sequence: CASSGGEQFF. The CDR3 DNA reads TGTGCCAGCTCCGGGGGGGAGCAGTTCTTC.

V is TRBV6-5 and J is TRBJ1-3; possible D gene TRBD1, 5 bases. This CDR3 region has 14 residues. The ends were cut back, 8 bases at V and 2 bases at J, with 13 bases in the middle. Looked up from germline, CDR1 is MNHEY and CDR2 is SVGAGI. CDR3 in amino acids: CASSFGGAGNTIYF. The DNA for the CDR3 is TGTGCCAGCTCCTTCGGGGGAGCTGGAAACACCATATATTTT.

The chain employs TRBV10-2 and TRBJ2-7, with D maybe TRBD2 (7 bases). Germline V gene lookup returns CDR1 WSHSY and CDR2 SAAADI. This CDR3 region has 14 residues. Trimming stripped 0 bases from V and 5 bases from J, with 11 bases between. The CDR3 spells CASSESGGGHEQYV. CDR3 sequence (DNA): TGCGCCAGCAGTGAGTCGGGCGGGGGCCACGAGCAGTACGTC.

This sequence joins TRBV7-6 and TRBJ2-1; no reliable D call. The length of the CDR3 is 17 residues. Trimming took 1 base from V and 0 from J, leaving 13 bases between them. Germline V gene sequence: CDR1 SGHVS, CDR2 FNYEAQ. Here the CDR3 reads CASSLVASRISYNEQFF. The DNA for the CDR3 is TGTGCCAGCAGCTTAGTTGCTTCGCGAATCTCCTACAATGAGCAGTTCTTC.

The chain is built from TRBV10-1 and TRBJ2-1; 8 bases map to TRBD1. Germline V CDR1 and CDR2: WNHNN, SYGVQD (reference sequence). This CDR3 is 13 amino acids long. V trimming: 6 bases; J trimming: 8 bases; junction bases outside the gene matches: 6. CDR3 residues: CASRSGGTDEQFF. The CDR3 DNA sequence: TGCGCCAGCAGGTCAGGGGGCACGGATGAGCAGTTCTTC.

The chain has TRBV24-1 and TRBJ2-3; 11 positions match TRBD2. CDR3 size: 16 residues. V shed 0 bases, J shed 5 bases, and the junction held 3 bases outside the gene matches. The germline CDR1 and CDR2 sequences are KGHDR and SFDVKD. The CDR3 DNA is TGTGCCACCAGTGATTTGACTAGCGGGAGCGGAGATACGCAGTATTTT. Its protein product is CATSDLTSGSGDTQYF.

This clone appeared once. V and J are TRBV2 and TRBJ2-7; 7 bases map to TRBD2. This CDR3 is built from 16 residues. In germline, CDR1 is SNHLY, CDR2 FYNNEI. The junction had 14 bases not matched to a gene; V was cut back by 7 bases and J by 2 bases. DNA of the CDR3: TGTGCCAGCACTCCAACGGTGGGAGGGATCCCCTACGAGCAGTACGTC. It codes for CASTPTVGGIPYEQYV.

The chain has TRBV5-6 and TRBJ1-1; D is possibly TRBD1 (5 bases). The CDR3 has 13 amino acids. Per germline, CDR1 SGHDT and CDR2 YYEEEE. Trimming took off 6 bases at V and 1 base at J, with 10 bases between the two ends. The CDR3 loop is CASKYGQNTEAFF. The DNA of the CDR3 is TGTGCCAGCAAATACGGACAGAACACTGAAGCTTTCTTT.

The chain couples TRBV5-1 to TRBJ2-1; the match to TRBD1 covers 10 bases. J was trimmed by 7 bases and V by 4 bases; bases with no gene match: 8. CDR3 length: 15 residues. Germline V gene sequence: CDR1 SGHRS, CDR2 YFSETQ. Written as DNA, the CDR3 is TGCGCCAGCAGCCGCGGACAGGGGGTTGTTAATGAGCAGTTCTTC. Translated, it gives CASSRGQGVVNEQFF.

The gene calls are TRBV30 and TRBJ2-5, with 7 bases that match TRBD2. This CDR3 region has 15 residues. Germline V gives CDR1 GTSNPN, CDR2 SVGIG (reference sequence). V shed 3 bases, J shed 4 bases, and the junction held 11 bases outside the gene matches. This CDR3 is CAWSPGGSSVETQYF. The CDR3 nucleotides are TGTGCCTGGAGCCCTGGCGGGAGTTCGGTAGAGACCCAGTACTTC.

V usage is TRBV19 and J usage is TRBJ2-7; TRBD2 matches 11 bases. Trimming cost V 5 bases and J 6 bases; bases outside gene matches: 9. Germline CDR1 reads LNHDA; CDR2 reads SQIVND (reference sequence). The CDR3 length is 15 residues. CDR3 nucleotide sequence: TGTGCCAGTAGTCAAACTAGCGGGAGTTTCTCCGAGCAGTACTTC. As protein: CASSQTSGSFSEQYF.

The CDR3, as DNA: TGTGCCAGCAGTGAAGCGCCGTCAGGGCTTCAGCCCCAGCATTTT. Protein product: CASSEAPSGLQPQHF. The genes are TRBV6-1 and TRBJ1-5, with D tentatively TRBD1 (5 bases). Per the germline V gene, CDR1 is MNHNS and CDR2 is SASEGT. The CDR3 has 15 residues. V lost 0 bases and J 6 bases, leaving 12 bases between the germline ends.

This chain joins TRBV19 and TRBJ2-2; 8 bases fit TRBD2. Germline V gene lookup returns CDR1 LNHDA and CDR2 SQIVND (reference sequence). Trimming cost V 6 bases and J 6 bases; bases outside gene matches: 6. CDR3 length: 14 amino acids. The CDR3 region is CASSASSGPGELFF. The CDR3 nucleotides read TGTGCCAGTAGCGCCTCTAGCGGGCCCGGGGAGCTGTTTTTT. Full variable domain (outside the CDR3, taken from reference TRBV19 and TRBJ2-2): DGGITQSPKYLFRKEGQNVTLSCEQNLNHDAMYWYRQDPGQGLRLIYYSQIVNDFQKGDIAEGYSVSREKKESFPLTVTSAQKNPTAFYLCASSASSGPGELFFGEGSRLTVL.

In its sample, this clone was seen a few times. The V gene is TRBV5-4, the J gene TRBJ2-1; 10 nucleotides align to TRBD2. J gave up 5 bases and V 6 bases, and 8 bases lay outside the gene matches. The CDR3 length is 15 residues. CDR1 is SGHNT and CDR2 is YYREEE in the germline V gene (reference sequence). CDR3 amino acids: CASNRAGGTDNEQFF. DNA for the CDR3: TGTGCCAGCAACCGAGCGGGAGGGACGGACAATGAGCAGTTCTTC.